This T cell receptor (beta chain) was captured in a study of cytomegalovirus exposure and HLA in healthy donors. Study findings and constraints: Donor immune exposure was known only as CMV serostatus.

Comments on this clone: As yet, its antigen is unknown.

At collection, donors were nominally healthy, but unrecorded immune exposures were probable. The PCR ran on 60 Vbeta and 13 Jbeta primers. Sequencing used immunoSEQ multiplex PCR; TCRdb keeps in-frame clones, though not all of them. The sample has roughly 100,000 clones, roughly 70% seen once; the top ten hold more than 15%. The CDR3 spans 16 residues. The germline gives CDR1 SGHTA, CDR2 FQGTGA. V lost 0 bases and J 1 base, leaving 11 bases between the germline ends. Sequencing was done on a sample of PBMCs. V and J are TRBV7-3 and TRBJ2-3; D remains ambiguous. The receptor was derived from a woman aged 18-29 years in good health and CMV-seropositive. The CDR3 coding sequence is TGTGCCAGCAGCTTAACCCAGTCCTTGGGCACAGATACGCAGTATTTT. Amino acids: CASSLTQSLGTDTQYF.